This T cell receptor beta chain was documented in a study of shared clonotypes between healthy human individuals. Study summary: Aged between 18 and 49, the donors were two women and three men. Per-donor plates numbered three CD4 naive, three CD4 memory, two CD8 naive and one CD8 memory. Study-level findings and limits: Clonotype sharing across several donors was observed for 4% to 5.5% of naive CD4 clonotypes.

Original methodology: ImmunoSEQ output lacked quality scores and full-length reads, limiting matched filtering. TCRdb's copy holds only in-frame clones and misses some; the assay was immunoSEQ multiplex PCR. V, J and clone size are those of that table, while D and trimming were read from the DNA. Here the sample spans around 600,000 clones, approximately 97% being singletons. The germline V gene has CDR1 ENHRY and CDR2 SYGVKD. This CDR3 has 14 residues. Between the trimmed V and J ends, which lost 0 bases and 6 bases, there was a span of 9 bases. As concerns this clone: The antigen is not known.

The J gene is TRBJ2-1, the V gene TRBV10-3; D remains ambiguous. This receptor was taken from a woman in her 30s in good health. Sequencing was done on a sample of naive CD4+ T cells sorted from blood. The subset is: CD45RA+ positively selected. The CDR3 reads CAISESGRSNEQFF. The CDR3 nucleotides read TGTGCCATCAGTGAGTCCGGACGGAGCAATGAGCAGTTCTTC.